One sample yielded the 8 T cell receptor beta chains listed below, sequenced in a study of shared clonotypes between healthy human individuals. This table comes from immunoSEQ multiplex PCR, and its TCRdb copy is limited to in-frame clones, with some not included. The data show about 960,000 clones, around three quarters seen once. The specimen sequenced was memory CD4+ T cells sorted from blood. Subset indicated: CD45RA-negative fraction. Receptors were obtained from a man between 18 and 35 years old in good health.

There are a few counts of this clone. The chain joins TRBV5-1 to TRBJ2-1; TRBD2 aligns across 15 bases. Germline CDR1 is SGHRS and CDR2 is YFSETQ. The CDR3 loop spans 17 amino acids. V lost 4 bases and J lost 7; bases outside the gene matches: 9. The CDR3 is CASSRGLAGGPFNEQFF. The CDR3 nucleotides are TGCGCCAGCAGCCGCGGACTAGCGGGGGGGCCGTTTAATGAGCAGTTCTTC.

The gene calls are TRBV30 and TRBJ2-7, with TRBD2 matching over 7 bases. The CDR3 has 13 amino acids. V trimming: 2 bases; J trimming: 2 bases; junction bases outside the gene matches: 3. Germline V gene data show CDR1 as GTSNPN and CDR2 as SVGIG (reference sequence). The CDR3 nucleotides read TGTGCCTGGAGTTTTCGGGGGGCCTACGAGCAGTACTTC. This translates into CAWSFRGAYEQYF.

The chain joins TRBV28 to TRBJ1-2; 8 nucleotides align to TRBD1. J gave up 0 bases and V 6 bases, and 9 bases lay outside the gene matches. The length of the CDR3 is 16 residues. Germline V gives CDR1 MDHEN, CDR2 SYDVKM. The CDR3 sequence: CASRGGQVLANYGYTF. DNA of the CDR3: TGTGCCAGCAGGGGGGGACAGGTACTAGCTAACTATGGCTACACCTTC.

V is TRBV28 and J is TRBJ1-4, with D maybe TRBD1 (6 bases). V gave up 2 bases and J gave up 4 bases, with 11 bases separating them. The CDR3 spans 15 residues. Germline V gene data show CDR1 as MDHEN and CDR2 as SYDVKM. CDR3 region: CASSLVDRLNEKLFF. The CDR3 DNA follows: TGTGCCAGCAGTTTAGTTGACAGGCTTAATGAAAAACTGTTTTTT.

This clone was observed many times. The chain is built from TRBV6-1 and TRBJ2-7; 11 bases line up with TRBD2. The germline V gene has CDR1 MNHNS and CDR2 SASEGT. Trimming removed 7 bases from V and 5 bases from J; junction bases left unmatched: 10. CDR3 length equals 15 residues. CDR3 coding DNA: TGTGCCAGCACCAGACCCACTAGCGGGGGCGACGAGCAGTACTTC. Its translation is CASTRPTSGGDEQYF.

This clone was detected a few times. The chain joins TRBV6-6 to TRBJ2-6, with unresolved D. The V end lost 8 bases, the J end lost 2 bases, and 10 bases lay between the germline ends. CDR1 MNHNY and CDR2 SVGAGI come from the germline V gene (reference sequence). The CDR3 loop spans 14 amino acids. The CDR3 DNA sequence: TGTGCCAGCCGGAGCCCGGCTGGGGCCAACGTCCTGACTTTC. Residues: CASRSPAGANVLTF.

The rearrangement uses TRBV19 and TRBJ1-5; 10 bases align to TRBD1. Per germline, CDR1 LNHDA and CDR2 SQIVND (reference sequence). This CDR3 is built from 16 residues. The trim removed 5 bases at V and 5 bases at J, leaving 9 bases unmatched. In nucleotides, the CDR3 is TGTGCCAGTAGTTTCAGACAGGGGGCCTATTATCAGCCCCAGCATTTT. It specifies CASSFRQGAYYQPQHF.

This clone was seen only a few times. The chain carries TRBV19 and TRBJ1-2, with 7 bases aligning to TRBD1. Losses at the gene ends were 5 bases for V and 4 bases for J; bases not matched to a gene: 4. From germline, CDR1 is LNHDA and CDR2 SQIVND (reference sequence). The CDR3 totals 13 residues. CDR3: CASSRGQSYGYTF. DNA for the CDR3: TGTGCCAGTAGTCGGGGACAGTCCTATGGCTACACCTTC.